This passage covers 5 T cell receptor beta chains from one sample sequenced in a study of beta chain features in type 1 diabetes. The investigators reverse transcribed all of the isolated RNA, so they sequenced expressed TCRB transcripts. The assay was immunoSEQ multiplex PCR, and TCRdb's table has in-frame clones only and misses some. This table has 450,000 or so clones, around 10% appearing once. The sample taken for sequencing was naive CD4+ T cells from blood. These receptors came from a woman aged 18-29 years in good health.

The V call is TRBV2, the J call TRBJ2-5; 10 nucleotides align to TRBD1. Germline loops: CDR1 SNHLY, CDR2 FYNNEI. V lost 8 bases to trimming and J lost 4 bases; unmatched junction nucleotides: 4. The CDR3 is 13 residues long. CDR3 sequence reads: CASLRDRGETQYF. DNA for the CDR3: TGTGCCAGCCTACGGGACAGGGGAGAGACCCAGTACTTC.

A note on this clone: Other DNA variants within this sample encode the same CDR3. This chain connects TRBV7-2 to TRBJ2-3, with TRBD1 identical over 10 bases. Trimming cost V 5 bases and J 3 bases; bases outside gene matches: 2. Germline loops: CDR1 SGHTA, CDR2 FQGNSA. This CDR3 comprises 14 residues. DNA for the CDR3: TGTGCCAGCAGCCTGGACAGGGGGACAGATACGCAGTATTTT. Translated, it gives CASSLDRGTDTQYF.

Many counts were recorded for this clone. V and J are TRBV29-1 and TRBJ2-5; the D gene could be TRBD1 or TRBD2 (6 bases each). Germline V lookup: CDR1 SQVTM, CDR2 ANQGSEA. V dropped 7 bases and J dropped 5 bases, with 17 bases sitting between them. The CDR3 totals 13 residues. The CDR3 reads CSARVGAGETQYF. The CDR3 DNA is TGCAGCGCCCGAGTGGGGGCGGGGGAGACCCAGTACTTC.

The CDR3 loop reads CAWSVGARWLNRYEQYF. The CDR3 bases are TGTGCCTGGAGTGTAGGTGCGCGTTGGCTGAACCGATACGAGCAGTACTTC. The chain recombines TRBV30 with TRBJ2-7; unclear D gene. Germline V gives CDR1 GTSNPN, CDR2 SVGIG (reference sequence). The CDR3 spans 17 residues. The ends were cut back, 0 bases at V and 4 bases at J, with 22 bases in the middle.

The CDR3 region is CASSGNRGRWEKLFF. Written as DNA, the CDR3 is TGTGCCAGCAGCGGTAACAGGGGGCGTTGGGAAAAACTGTTTTTT. This chain uses TRBV7-2 with TRBJ1-4; TRBD1 matches 9 bases. The germline V gene encodes CDR1 SGHTA and CDR2 FQGNSA. This CDR3 is 15 amino acids long. V trimming: 5 bases; J trimming: 8 bases; junction bases outside the gene matches: 9.